Listed below are T cell receptor beta chains from one sample, sequenced in a study of blood T cell repertoires in COVID-19. TCRdb keeps only in-frame clones here, not all; method: immunoSEQ multiplex PCR. The sample gives over 200,000 clones, 70% to 90% of which show up once; less than 15% is in the top ten. Sample: peripheral blood. These receptors came from a woman in her late teens or twenties who had recovered from COVID-19. Each CDR3 is given with its conserved first and last residue. A D gene is named only where the DNA matches it firmly. Where a row states a size, it is once, few, many or the class of an expanded clone; other rows omit it.

J gene | D gene | clone size | V gene | CDR3 DNA | CDR3 protein
TRBJ1-2 | - | - | TRBV5-4 | TGTGCCAGCAGCTTGAAGTTCGTCAGGGATAACTATGGCTACACCTTC | CASSLKFVRDNYGYTF
TRBJ2-1 | TRBD2 | - | TRBV6-2/TRBV6-3 | TGTGCCAGCAGTTACTGCGTAGCGGGAGTATACAATGAGCAGTTCTTC | CASSYCVAGVYNEQFF
TRBJ1-2 | - | - | TRBV5-4 | TGTGCCAGCAGCTTGAGAGTAGGAGACCCAATTGGCTACACCTTC | CASSLRVGDPIGYTF
TRBJ2-7 | - | - | TRBV20-1 | TGCAGTGCTAGTTCTAGATCCTACGAGCAGTACTTC | CSASSRSYEQYF
TRBJ2-7 | - | few | TRBV7-9 | TGTGCCAGCAGCTTAGGACTCGACGAGCAGTACTTC | CASSLGLDEQYF
TRBJ2-1 | - | - | TRBV30 | TGTGCCTGGACCCTGGGGGGTGAGCAGTTCTTC | CAWTLGGEQFF
TRBJ2-1 | TRBD2 | - | TRBV7-2 | TGTGCCAGCAGCCGCTCAGCGGGAGGGTACAATGAGCAGTTCTTC | CASSRSAGGYNEQFF
TRBJ2-1 | TRBD1 | - | TRBV19 | TGTGCCAGTAGTATTTGGACAGGGCCCGACAATGAGCAGTTCTTC | CASSIWTGPDNEQFF
TRBJ2-3 | TRBD2 | - | TRBV30 | TGTGCCTGGAGTGAGGCTATCAACGGGAGGGTGACAGATACGCAGTATTTT | CAWSEAINGRVTDTQYF
TRBJ1-3 | TRBD1 | - | TRBV5-1 | TGCGCCAGCAGCTTGACAGCAGGGGGTCAATCTGGAAACACCATATATTTT | CASSLTAGGQSGNTIYF
TRBJ2-2 | TRBD2 | - | TRBV10-1 | TGCGCCGGTACTAGCGGGAGTGGTAAGACCGGGGAGCTGTTTTTT | CAGTSGSGKTGELFF
TRBJ2-6 | - | - | TRBV30 | TGTGCCTGGAGTATAAACGTCCTGACTTTC | CAWSINVLTF